This T cell receptor beta chain was recovered during a study of shared clonotypes between healthy human individuals. Naive-designated CD8 cells lacked CD45RO, were positively enriched for CCR7, and omitted terminally differentiated effector memory CD45RA+ cells. Clones were read by immunoSEQ multiplex PCR, and TCRdb kept only the in-frame ones, dropping some. The sample lists under 1 million clones, approximately 92% seen once, with 20% to 30% in the top ten. The sequence was collected from a man aged 25-45 years in good health. The sequenced material came from naive CD8+ T cells sorted from blood.

CDR3 sequence (DNA): TGTGCCAGCAGTTTTGGGAGCCTGAGTAAAGCTTTCTTT. Protein sequence: CASSFGSLSKAFF. This sequence joins TRBV27 and TRBJ1-1; no clear D. V was cut by 3 bases and J by 9 bases, with 14 bases left in between. Germline lookup yields CDR1 MNHEY and CDR2 SMNVEV (reference sequence). The CDR3 contains 13 residues.